This entry features one T cell receptor beta chain sequence. These data are taken from a study of control samples from healthy donors and cancer patients. Produced via immunoSEQ multiplex PCR; TCRdb's table is partial and in-frame only. The data contain roughly 68,000 clones, under 85% of them singletons. The CDR3 is 14 residues long. V gave up 6 bases and J gave up 0 bases, with 11 bases separating them. The germline gives CDR1 MNHNY, CDR2 SVGAGI (reference sequence). Sequenced: blood. The clonotype comes from a man aged 55 to 69 in good health. The rearrangement joins TRBV6-6 to TRBJ1-2, with a tentative D call TRBD1 (5 bases). The CDR3 is CASSQGLANYGYTF. CDR3 bases: TGTGCCAGCAGCCAGGGACTAGCTAACTATGGCTACACCTTC.